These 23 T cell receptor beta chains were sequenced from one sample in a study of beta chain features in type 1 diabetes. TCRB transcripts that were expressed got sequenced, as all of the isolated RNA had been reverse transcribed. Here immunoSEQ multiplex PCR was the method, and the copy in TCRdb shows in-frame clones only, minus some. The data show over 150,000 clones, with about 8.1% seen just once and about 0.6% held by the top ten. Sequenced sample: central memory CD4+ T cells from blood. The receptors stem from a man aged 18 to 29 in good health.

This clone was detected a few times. The CDR3 DNA reads as TGTGCCAGCAGCGTAGCATCTCTAGGATACGATAACTATGGCTACACCTTC. This encodes CASSVASLGYDNYGYTF. The chain is built from TRBV9 and TRBJ1-2; no definite D call. Germline V gives CDR1 SGDLS, CDR2 YYNGEE. V lost 0 bases, J lost 1 base, and 16 bases lay in between. CDR3 size: 17 residues.

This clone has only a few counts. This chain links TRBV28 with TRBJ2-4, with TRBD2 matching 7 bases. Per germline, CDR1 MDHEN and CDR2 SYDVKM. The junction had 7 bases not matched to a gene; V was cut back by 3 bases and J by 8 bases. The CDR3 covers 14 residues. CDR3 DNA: TGTGCCAGCAGTTTCCGTTGGGGGGGGGACATTCAGTACTTC. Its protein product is CASSFRWGGDIQYF.

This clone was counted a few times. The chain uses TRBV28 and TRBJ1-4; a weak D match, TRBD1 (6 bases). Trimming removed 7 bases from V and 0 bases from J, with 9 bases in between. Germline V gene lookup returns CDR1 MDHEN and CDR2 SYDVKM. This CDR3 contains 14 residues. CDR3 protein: CASKTGSTNEKLFF. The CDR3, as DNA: TGTGCCAGCAAAACAGGGTCAACTAATGAAAAACTGTTTTTT.

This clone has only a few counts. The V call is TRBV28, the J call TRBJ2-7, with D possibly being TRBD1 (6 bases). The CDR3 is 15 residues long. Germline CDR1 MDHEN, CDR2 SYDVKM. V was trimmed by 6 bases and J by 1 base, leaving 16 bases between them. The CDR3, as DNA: TGTGCCAGCAGCTTAAACAGGGCTTGGTCCTACGAGCAGTACTTC. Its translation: CASSLNRAWSYEQYF.

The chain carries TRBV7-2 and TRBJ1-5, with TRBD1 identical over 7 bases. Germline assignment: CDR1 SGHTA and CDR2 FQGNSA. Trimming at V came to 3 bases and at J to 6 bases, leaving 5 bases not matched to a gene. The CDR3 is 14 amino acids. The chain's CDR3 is CASSFDRVAQPQHF. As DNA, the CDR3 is TGTGCCAGCAGCTTTGACAGGGTGGCTCAGCCCCAGCATTTT. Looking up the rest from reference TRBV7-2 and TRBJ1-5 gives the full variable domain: GAGVSQSPSNKVTEKGKDVELRCDPISGHTALYWYRQSLGQGLEFLIYFQGNSAPDKSGLPSDRFSAERTGGSVSTLTIQRTQQEDSAVYLCASSFDRVAQPQHFGDGTRLSIL.

The CDR3 coding sequence is TGTGCCAGCAGGGAACCAGGGGAGCATCAGCCCCAGCATTTT. Amino acids: CASREPGEHQPQHF. The V call is TRBV6-1, the J call TRBJ1-5; the D gene is possibly TRBD1 (6 bases). V lost 6 bases and J lost 5, with 14 bases in between. Germline V lookup: CDR1 MNHNS, CDR2 SASEGT. This CDR3 spans 14 amino acids.

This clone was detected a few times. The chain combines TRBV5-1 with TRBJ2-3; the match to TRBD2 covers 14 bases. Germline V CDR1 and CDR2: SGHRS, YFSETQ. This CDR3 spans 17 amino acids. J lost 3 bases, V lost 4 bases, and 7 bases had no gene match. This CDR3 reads CASSPGTSGRRTDTQYF. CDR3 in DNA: TGCGCCAGCAGCCCTGGGACTAGCGGGAGAAGGACAGATACGCAGTATTTT.

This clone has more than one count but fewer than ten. CDR3 coding DNA: TGCAGCGTTCGGGTGGCGGGGGGGTTAGATACGCAGTATTTT. Translated, it gives CSVRVAGGLDTQYF. The J gene is TRBJ2-3, the V gene TRBV29-1; 9 bases map to TRBD2. Per the germline V gene, CDR1 is SQVTM and CDR2 is ANQGSEA. Unmatched junction bases numbered 8, after V lost 5 bases and J lost 5 bases. This CDR3 has 14 residues.

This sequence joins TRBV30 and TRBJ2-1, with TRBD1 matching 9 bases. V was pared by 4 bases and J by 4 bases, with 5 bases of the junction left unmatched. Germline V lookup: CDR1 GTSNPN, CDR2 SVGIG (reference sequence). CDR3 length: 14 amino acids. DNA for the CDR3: TGTGCCTGGATAGGACAGGGGCCGTACAATGAGCAGTTCTTC. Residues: CAWIGQGPYNEQFF.

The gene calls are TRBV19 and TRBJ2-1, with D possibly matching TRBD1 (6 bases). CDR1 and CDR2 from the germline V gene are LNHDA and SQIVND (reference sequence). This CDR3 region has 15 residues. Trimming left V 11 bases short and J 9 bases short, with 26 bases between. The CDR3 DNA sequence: TGTGCCGTGACTACAGGGCAGGGGATATTCCGTGAGCAGTTCTTC. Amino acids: CAVTTGQGIFREQFF.

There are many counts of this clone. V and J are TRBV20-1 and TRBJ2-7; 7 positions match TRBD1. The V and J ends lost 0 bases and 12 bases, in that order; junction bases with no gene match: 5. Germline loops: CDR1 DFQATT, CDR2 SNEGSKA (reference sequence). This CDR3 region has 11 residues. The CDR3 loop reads CSARDRGFGYF. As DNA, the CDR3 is TGCAGTGCTAGAGACAGGGGGTTTGGGTACTTC.

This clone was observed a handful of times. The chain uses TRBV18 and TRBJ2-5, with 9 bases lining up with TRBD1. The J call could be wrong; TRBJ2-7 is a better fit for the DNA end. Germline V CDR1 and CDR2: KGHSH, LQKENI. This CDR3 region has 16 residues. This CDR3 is CASSPPTGGVFPEQYF. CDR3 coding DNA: TGTGCCAGCTCACCCCCAACAGGGGGCGTTTTCCCCGAGCAGTACTTC.

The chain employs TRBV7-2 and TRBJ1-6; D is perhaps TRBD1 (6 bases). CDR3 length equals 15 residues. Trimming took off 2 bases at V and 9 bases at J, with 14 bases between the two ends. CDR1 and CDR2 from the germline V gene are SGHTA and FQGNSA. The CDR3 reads CASSLSKQGGSPLHF. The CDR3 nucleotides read TGTGCCAGCAGCTTATCTAAACAGGGCGGTTCACCCCTCCACTTT.

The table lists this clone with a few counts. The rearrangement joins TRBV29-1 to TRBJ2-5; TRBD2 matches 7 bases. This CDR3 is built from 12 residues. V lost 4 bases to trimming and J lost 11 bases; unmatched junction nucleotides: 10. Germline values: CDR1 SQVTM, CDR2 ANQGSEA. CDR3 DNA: TGCAGCGTTGGGATAGCGGGCCCTGAGCAGTACTTC. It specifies CSVGIAGPEQYF.

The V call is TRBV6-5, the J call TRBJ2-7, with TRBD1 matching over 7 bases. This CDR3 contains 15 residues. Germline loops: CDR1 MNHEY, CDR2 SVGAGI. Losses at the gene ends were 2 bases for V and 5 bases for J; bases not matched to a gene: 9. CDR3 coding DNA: TGTGCCAGCAGTTACGCCCGCCCCGACAGGGACGAGCAGTACTTC. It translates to CASSYARPDRDEQYF.

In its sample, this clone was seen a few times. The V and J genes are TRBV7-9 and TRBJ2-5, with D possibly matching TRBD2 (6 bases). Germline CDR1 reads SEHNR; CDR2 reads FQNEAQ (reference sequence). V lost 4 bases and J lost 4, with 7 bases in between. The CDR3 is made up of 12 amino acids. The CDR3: CASSWGVETQYF. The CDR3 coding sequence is TGTGCCAGCAGCTGGGGGGTAGAGACCCAGTACTTC.

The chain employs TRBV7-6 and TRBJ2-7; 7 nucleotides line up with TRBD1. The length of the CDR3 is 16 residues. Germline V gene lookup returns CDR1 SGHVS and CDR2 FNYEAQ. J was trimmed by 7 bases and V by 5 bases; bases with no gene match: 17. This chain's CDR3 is CASSKTGTELVGEQYF. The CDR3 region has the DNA TGTGCCAGCAGCAAAACCGGGACAGAGCTTGTGGGGGAGCAGTACTTC.

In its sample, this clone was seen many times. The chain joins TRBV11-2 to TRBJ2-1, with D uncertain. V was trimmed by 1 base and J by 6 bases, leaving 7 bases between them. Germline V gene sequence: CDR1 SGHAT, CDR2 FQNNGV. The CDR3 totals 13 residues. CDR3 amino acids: CASSLGLANEQFF. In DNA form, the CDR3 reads TGTGCCAGCAGCTTAGGACTCGCCAATGAGCAGTTCTTC. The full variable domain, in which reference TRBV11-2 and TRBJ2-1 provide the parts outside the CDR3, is EAGVAQSPRYKIIEKRQSVAFWCNPISGHATLYWYQQILGQGPKLLIQFQNNGVVDDSQLPKDRFSAERLKGVDSTLKIQPAKLEDSAVYLCASSLGLANEQFFGPGTRLTVL.

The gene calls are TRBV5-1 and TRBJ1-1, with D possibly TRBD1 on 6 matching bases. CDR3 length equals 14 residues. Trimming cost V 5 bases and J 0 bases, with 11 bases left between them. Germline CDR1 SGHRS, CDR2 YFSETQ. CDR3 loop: CASSFQGMNTEAFF. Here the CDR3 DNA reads TGCGCCAGCAGTTTTCAGGGGATGAACACTGAAGCTTTCTTT.

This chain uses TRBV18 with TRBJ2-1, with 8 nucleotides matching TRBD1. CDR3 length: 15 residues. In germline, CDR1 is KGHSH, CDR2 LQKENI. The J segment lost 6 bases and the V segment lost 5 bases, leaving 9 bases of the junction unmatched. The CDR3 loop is CASSEWTGRSNEQFF. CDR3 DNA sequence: TGTGCCAGCTCAGAATGGACAGGGCGGTCCAATGAGCAGTTCTTC. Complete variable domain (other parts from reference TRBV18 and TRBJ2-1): NAGVMQNPRHLVRRRGQEARLRCSPMKGHSHVYWYRQLPEEGLKFMVYLQKENIIDESGMPKERFSAEFPKEGPSILRIQQVVRGDSAAYFCASSEWTGRSNEQFFGPGTRLTVL.

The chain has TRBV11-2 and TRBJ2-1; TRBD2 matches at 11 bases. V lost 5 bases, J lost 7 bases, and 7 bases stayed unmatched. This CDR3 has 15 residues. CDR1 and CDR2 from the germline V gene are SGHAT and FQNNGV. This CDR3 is CASSPPSGRTNEQFF. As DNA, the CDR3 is TGTGCCAGCAGCCCACCTAGCGGGAGGACGAATGAGCAGTTCTTC.

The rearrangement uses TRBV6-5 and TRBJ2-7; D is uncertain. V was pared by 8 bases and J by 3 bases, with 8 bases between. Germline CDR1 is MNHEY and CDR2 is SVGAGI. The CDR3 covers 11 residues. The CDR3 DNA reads TGTGCCAGCGACAATGGCTACGAGCAGTACTTC. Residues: CASDNGYEQYF.

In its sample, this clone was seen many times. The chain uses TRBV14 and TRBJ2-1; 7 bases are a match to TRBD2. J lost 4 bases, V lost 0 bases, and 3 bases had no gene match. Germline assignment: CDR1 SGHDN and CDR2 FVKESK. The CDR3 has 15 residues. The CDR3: CASSQEWGLYNEQFF. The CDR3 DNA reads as TGTGCCAGCAGCCAAGAGTGGGGACTATACAATGAGCAGTTCTTC.